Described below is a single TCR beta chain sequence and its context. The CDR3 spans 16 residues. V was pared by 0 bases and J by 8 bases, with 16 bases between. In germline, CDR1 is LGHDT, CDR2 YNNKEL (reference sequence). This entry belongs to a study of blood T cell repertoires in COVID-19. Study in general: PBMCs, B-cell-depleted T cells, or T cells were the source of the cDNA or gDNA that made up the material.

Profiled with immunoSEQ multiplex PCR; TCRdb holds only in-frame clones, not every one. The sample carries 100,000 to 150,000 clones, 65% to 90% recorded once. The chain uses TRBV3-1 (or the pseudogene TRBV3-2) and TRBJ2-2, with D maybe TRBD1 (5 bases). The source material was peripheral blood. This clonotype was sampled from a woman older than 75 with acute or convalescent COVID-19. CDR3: CASSQDPTYRPGELFF. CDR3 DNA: TGTGCCAGCAGCCAAGATCCGACATACAGGCCTGGGGAGCTGTTTTTT.